What follows are 19 T cell receptor beta chains derived from one specimen sequenced in a study of blood T cell repertoires in COVID-19 (dated by TCRdb to 2020 to 2021). Library prep was done by the immunoSEQ multiplex PCR assay. TCRdb carries this immuneACCESS record with in-frame sequences only. Its versions omit some clonotypes, under half of them owing to an unresolved V gene in the studies checked, with the rest unexplained. The sample data list under 300,000 clones, and 70% to 90% of these were observed just once. Around 2% of the sample lies in the top ten. Material: PBMCs or T cells enriched from blood (not recorded which). The origin of the receptors is a woman in her fifties or sixties who had recovered from COVID-19.

V gene TRBV27 combines with J gene TRBJ2-5; the match to TRBD1 covers 7 bases. J was trimmed by 4 bases and V by 3 bases; bases with no gene match: 5. The CDR3 has 14 amino acids. Per germline, CDR1 MNHEY and CDR2 SMNVEV (reference sequence). The CDR3 region is CASSLTGRLETQYF. CDR3 DNA: TGTGCCAGCAGTTTGACAGGGCGATTAGAGACCCAGTACTTC.

This sequence joins TRBV5-6 and TRBJ2-7; 9 bases fit TRBD1. CDR1 is SGHDT, CDR2 YYEEEE, per germline. There are 14 residues in the CDR3. With 10 bases clipped from V and 4 bases from J, the junction kept 12 bases outside the gene matches. CDR3 sequence: CARTGGPGGYEQYF. The DNA for the CDR3 is TGTGCCCGTACAGGGGGCCCGGGGGGTTACGAGCAGTACTTC.

The chain carries TRBV7-6 and TRBJ1-3, with unresolved D. The V end was cut by 5 bases, the J end by 1 base, with 15 bases between. The CDR3 runs 16 residues. The germline gives CDR1 SGHVS, CDR2 FNYEAQ. The CDR3 coding sequence is TGTGCCAGCAGCCCGGGGTCCGGATATTCTGGAAACACCATATATTTT. Translated: CASSPGSGYSGNTIYF.

The chain is built from TRBV18 and TRBJ1-3; D uncertain. This CDR3 is built from 16 residues. The ends were cut back, 0 bases at V and 0 bases at J, with 9 bases in the middle. Germline assignment: CDR1 KGHSH and CDR2 LQKENI. CDR3: CASSPPPFSSGNTIYF. CDR3 in DNA: TGTGCCAGCTCACCACCTCCCTTTAGCTCTGGAAACACCATATATTTT.

The rearrangement links TRBV27 to TRBJ2-7, with 9 bases identical to TRBD2. In germline, CDR1 is MNHEY, CDR2 SMNVEV (reference sequence). The CDR3 totals 14 residues. The ends lost 2 bases at V and 3 bases at J; junction bases unmatched: 2. CDR3 coding DNA: TGTGCCAGCAGTTTAGCGGGAGGGGACTACGAGCAGTACTTC. Translating it yields CASSLAGGDYEQYF.

The chain recombines TRBV27 with TRBJ2-6; TRBD1 is a possible D gene (7 bases). CDR3 length: 18 amino acids. Trimming removed 3 bases at V and 3 bases at J, with 18 bases between. CDR1 and CDR2 from the germline V gene are MNHEY and SMNVEV (reference sequence). CDR3 sequence (DNA): TGTGCCAGCAGTTTTACGACAGGGTTGGGAGGTGGGGCCAACGTCCTGACTTTC. Amino acid sequence: CASSFTTGLGGGANVLTF.

The genes are TRBV2 and TRBJ2-7, with unresolved D. CDR3 length: 15 residues. The V and J ends lost 1 base and 0 bases respectively, with 10 bases between them. CDR1 SNHLY and CDR2 FYNNEI come from the germline V gene. The CDR3 DNA reads as TGTGCCAGCAGTGAAGGGCGGCAGAGCTCCTACGAGCAGTACTTC. Protein: CASSEGRQSSYEQYF.

The rearrangement joins TRBV5-4 to TRBJ2-1; 7 bases fit TRBD1. CDR1 is SGHNT and CDR2 is YYREEE in the germline V gene (reference sequence). The CDR3 consists of 13 residues. V was pared by 4 bases and J by 5 bases, with 3 bases of the junction left unmatched. The CDR3 protein is CASSMDRNNEQFF. The CDR3, as DNA: TGTGCCAGCAGCATGGACAGGAACAATGAGCAGTTCTTC.

The chain joins TRBV5-1 to TRBJ2-7; the D gene is possibly TRBD2 (6 bases). The length of the CDR3 is 13 residues. Germline CDR1 is SGHRS and CDR2 is YFSETQ. V was clipped by 0 bases and J by 6 bases, with 10 bases between them. The DNA of the CDR3 is TGCGCCAGCAGCTTGGGACTAGTGGGCGAGCAGTACTTC. This codes for CASSLGLVGEQYF. Together with reference TRBV5-1 and TRBJ2-7, the CDR3 gives the full variable domain: KAGVTQTPRYLIKTRGQQVTLSCSPISGHRSVSWYQQTPGQGLQFLFEYFSETQRNKGNFPGRFSGRQFSNSRSEMNVSTLELGDSALYLCASSLGLVGEQYFGPGTRLTVT.

CDR3: CASSEAGSLYEQYF. The CDR3 DNA follows: TGTGCCAGCAGTGAAGCCGGGTCCCTTTACGAGCAGTACTTC. This chain joins TRBV2 and TRBJ2-7; D remains ambiguous. The CDR3 length is 14 residues. The germline V gene has CDR1 SNHLY and CDR2 FYNNEI. Trimming stripped 0 bases from V and 4 bases from J, with 10 bases between. The whole variable domain, remainder taken from reference TRBV2 and TRBJ2-7, is EPEVTQTPSHQVTQMGQEVILRCVPISNHLYFYWYRQILGQKVEFLVSFYNNEISEKSEIFDDQFSVERPDGSNFTLKIRSTKLEDSAMYFCASSEAGSLYEQYFGPGTRLTVT.

This clone was observed a few times. The chain recombines TRBV28 with TRBJ2-1; D uncertain. V lost 11 bases and J 11 bases, leaving 19 bases between the germline ends. The CDR3 has 12 residues. The germline V gene has CDR1 MDHEN and CDR2 SYDVKM. CDR3 sequence: CAGNRPGVKQFF. Written as DNA, the CDR3 is TGTGCCGGAAACCGCCCCGGAGTCAAGCAGTTCTTC. The full variable domain, in which reference TRBV28 and TRBJ2-1 provide the parts outside the CDR3, is DVKVTQSSRYLVKRTGEKVFLECVQDMDHENMFWYRQDPGLGLRLIYFSYDVKMKEKGDIPEGYSVSREKKERFSLILESASTNQTSMYLCAGNRPGVKQFFGPGTRLTVL.

The J gene is TRBJ1-1, the V gene TRBV7-9; the D is unclear. The CDR3 extends over 14 amino acids. Trimming removed 0 bases at V and 7 bases at J, with 12 bases between. CDR1 and CDR2 from the germline V gene are SEHNR and FQNEAQ (reference sequence). CDR3 amino acids: CASSLARWNGEAFF. CDR3 in DNA: TGTGCCAGCAGCTTAGCGCGGTGGAACGGTGAAGCTTTCTTT.

The chain recombines TRBV18 with TRBJ2-2; 8 bases are shared with TRBD1. The junction had 8 bases not matched to a gene; V was cut back by 2 bases and J by 0 bases. The CDR3 is made up of 18 amino acids. Per the germline V gene, CDR1 is KGHSH and CDR2 is LQKENI. CDR3 in amino acids: CASSPADRGPTNTGELFF. The CDR3 bases are TGTGCCAGCTCACCAGCCGACAGGGGACCGACGAACACCGGGGAGCTGTTTTTT.

V usage is TRBV6-5 and J usage is TRBJ1-5, with D possibly matching TRBD1 (6 bases). The V end was cut by 2 bases, the J end by 1 base, with 9 bases between. Germline values: CDR1 MNHEY, CDR2 SVGAGI. This CDR3 has 15 amino acids. The DNA of the CDR3 is TGTGCCAGCAGTTACGCGGGGGCCAGCAATCAGCCCCAGCATTTT. Its protein product is CASSYAGASNQPQHF.

This clone appeared a few times. The chain employs TRBV27 and TRBJ2-7, with 8 bases lining up with TRBD1. Germline-derived CDR1 and CDR2 are MNHEY and SMNVEV (reference sequence). The CDR3 has 13 amino acids. V lost 10 bases and J lost 5; bases outside the gene matches: 10. CDR3 amino acids: CATMDRVVHEQYF. CDR3 nucleotide sequence: TGTGCCACCATGGACAGGGTAGTACACGAGCAGTACTTC.

The chain joins TRBV29-1 to TRBJ2-3; TRBD1 matches at 10 bases. This CDR3 has 14 amino acids. V lost 3 bases to trimming and J lost 4 bases; unmatched junction nucleotides: 4. The V gene's germline CDR1 is SQVTM and CDR2 ANQGSEA. CDR3 amino acids: CSVEGGQGADTQYF. CDR3 nucleotide sequence: TGCAGCGTTGAGGGTGGACAGGGGGCAGATACGCAGTATTTT.

The CDR3 reads CAISPGLAGGDEQFF. Written as DNA, the CDR3 is TGTGCCATCAGTCCGGGACTAGCGGGAGGGGATGAGCAGTTCTTC. J is TRBJ2-1 and V is TRBV10-3, with TRBD2 identical over 16 bases. The CDR3 sequence is 15 residues long. The ends lost 5 bases at V and 8 bases at J; junction bases unmatched: 3. Germline V CDR1 and CDR2: ENHRY, SYGVKD.

The chain couples TRBV7-9 to TRBJ1-4; D not certain. CDR1 is SEHNR and CDR2 is FQNEAQ in the germline V gene (reference sequence). V was shortened by 1 base and J by 5 bases, with 8 bases between the two germline ends. This CDR3 contains 14 residues. In nucleotides, the CDR3 is TGTGCCAGCAGCTTAGGGAGGGCCAATGAAAAACTGTTTTTT. It yields the protein CASSLGRANEKLFF.

The V gene is TRBV18, the J gene TRBJ2-3; 9 bases match TRBD1. After removal of 3 bases from V and 0 bases from J, the junction contained 4 bases not matched to a gene. The CDR3 contains 16 residues. The V gene's germline CDR1 is KGHSH and CDR2 LQKENI. The CDR3 here is CASSPTGGSSTDTQYF. The CDR3 nucleotides are TGTGCCAGCTCACCTACAGGGGGCTCTAGCACAGATACGCAGTATTTT.